Included here is one T cell receptor (beta chain) sequence, with context. These data come from a study of T cell responses to AZD1222 COVID-19 vaccine. This CDR3 is 15 amino acids long. Germline values: CDR1 MNHEY, CDR2 SVGAGI. Trimming at V came to 6 bases and at J to 9 bases, leaving 10 bases not matched to a gene. TCRdb's copy holds only in-frame clones and misses some; the assay was immunoSEQ multiplex PCR. The table records about 150,000 clones, about nine tenths of them present only once. The input for sequencing was peripheral blood, taken 28 days after the second AZD1222 dose. The origin of this receptor is an adult who received the AZD1222 COVID-19 vaccine. V gene TRBV6-5 combines with J gene TRBJ1-6; 8 bases agree with TRBD1. This chain's CDR3 is CASSYRQGSVSPLHF. Here the CDR3 DNA reads TGTGCCAGCAGCTACCGACAGGGGTCGGTTTCACCCCTCCACTTT.